One sample yielded the 30 T cell receptor beta chains listed below, sequenced in a study of regulatory T cells in long-lasting Graves disease. Arm-PCR of CDR3 regions and iRepertoire HTBI primers were the basis on which TCR beta libraries were built. TCRdb recomputed calls from the multiplex PCR reads with MiXCR, one row per CDR3 protein. The table has 400,000 to 500,000 distinct CDR3 sequences, less than 20% seen once; the top ten hold approximately 11%. Time point noted: newly diagnosed GD, antithyroid drugs for less than 3 months. Construction of the TCR library relied on RNA isolated from PBMCs. The same sample was also studied in work on T cells in Graves' hyperthyroidism and ophthalmopathy.

The sequencing here drew on peripheral blood mononuclear cells (PBMCs), taken at new diagnosis, from a patient treated with antithyroid drugs. The receptor source for this set is a young woman with Graves disease.

Comments on this clonotype: One base separates it from a far larger clone, so it is likely a read error. The chain links TRBV7-2 to TRBJ2-1, with 9 bases matching TRBD2. Germline-derived CDR1 and CDR2 are SGHTA and FQGNSA. This CDR3 spans 17 amino acids. This CDR3 is CASSLDLARVAGETHYF. Here the CDR3 DNA reads TGTGCCAGCAGCTTAGATTTAGCCAGGGTAGCGGGGGAGACCCATTACTTC.

The gene calls are TRBV27 and TRBJ2-2; D is ambiguous. The CDR3 length is 15 residues. V lost 0 bases and J lost 2, with 7 bases in between. Germline V gene lookup returns CDR1 MNHEY and CDR2 SMNVEV (reference sequence). Written as DNA, the CDR3 is TGTGCCAGCAGTTTATCTGGTCTAAACACCGGGGAGCTGTTTTTT. This gives the protein CASSLSGLNTGELFF.

Turning to this clonotype: Germline and junction disagree at one end, which may indicate a read error. The rearrangement joins TRBV7-7 to TRBJ1-5; D unclear. In germline, CDR1 is SSHAT, CDR2 FNYEAQ (reference sequence). The CDR3 consists of 15 residues. CDR3 protein: CASSPLGRVNQPQHF. The DNA of the CDR3 is TGTGCTAGCAGTCCACTCGGACGCGTCAATCAGCCCCAGCATTTT.

The chain has TRBV12-3 or TRBV12-4 and TRBJ1-1; 11 bases agree with TRBD1. With V trimmed by 6 bases and J by 2 bases, 2 bases remained unmatched. This CDR3 region has 14 residues. DNA for the CDR3: TGTGCCAGCAGCTGGACAGGGGGCAACACTGAAGCTTTCTTT. Its translation: CASSWTGGNTEAFF.

The sample holds many counts of this clonotype. The chain recombines TRBV28 with TRBJ2-2; D gene unclear. Germline CDR1 reads MDHEN; CDR2 reads SYDVKM. This CDR3 is built from 12 residues. With 7 bases removed from V and 4 bases from J, the gap between germline ends came to 7 bases. CDR3 protein: CASITPTGELFF. The CDR3 bases are TGTGCCAGCATTACACCCACCGGGGAGCTGTTTTTT.

This clonotype occurred many times. This chain joins TRBV20-1 and TRBJ2-3; 11 bases map to TRBD2. V lost 6 bases to trimming and J lost 0 bases; unmatched junction nucleotides: 17. Germline CDR1 and CDR2: DFQATT and SNEGSKA (reference sequence). CDR3 length equals 19 residues. The CDR3 spells CSASSASGLAGTSTDTQYF. CDR3 DNA: TGCAGTGCGTCATCCGCCTCAGGACTAGCGGGCACTAGCACAGATACGCAGTATTTT.

This sequence joins TRBV6-1 and TRBJ2-7; perhaps TRBD1 as D (6 bases). Germline CDR1 MNHNS, CDR2 SASEGT. The V end lost 6 bases, the J end lost 3 bases, and 15 bases lay between the germline ends. The CDR3 spans 14 residues. Here the CDR3 reads CASSRGQTIYEQYF. Here the CDR3 DNA reads TGTGCCAGCAGCCGGGGACAAACCATCTACGAGCAGTACTTC.

This clonotype has a handful of counts. The chain has TRBV5-4 and TRBJ1-1; 9 bases are a match to TRBD1. The CDR3 sequence is 14 residues long. The J segment lost 5 bases and the V segment lost 4 bases, leaving 6 bases of the junction unmatched. CDR1 SGHNT and CDR2 YYREEE come from the germline V gene (reference sequence). The chain's CDR3 is CASSTPGTGTEAFF. The CDR3 nucleotides are TGTGCCAGCAGCACCCCCGGGACAGGGACTGAAGCTTTCTTT.

This clonotype came up many times. J is TRBJ2-5 and V is TRBV11-2; maybe TRBD2 (7 bases). V shed 6 bases and J shed 2 bases, with 10 bases lying between them. The CDR3 is made up of 13 amino acids. Germline loops: CDR1 SGHAT, CDR2 FQNNGV. The CDR3 nucleotides are TGTGCCAGCAGGGGGGGGGCACAAGAGACCCAGTACTTC. Its translation is CASRGGAQETQYF.

Only a few counts were recorded for this clonotype. This chain links TRBV10-3 with TRBJ2-5, with D perhaps TRBD2 (5 bases). This CDR3 is 17 amino acids long. V lost 3 bases and J lost 0, with 17 bases in between. CDR1 and CDR2 from the germline V gene are ENHRY and SYGVKD. DNA for the CDR3: TGTGCCATCAGTGAACCGGAGCGGCCAGAAAACCAAGAGACCCAGTACTTC. Residues: CAISEPERPENQETQYF.

Many counts were recorded for this clonotype. Written as DNA, the CDR3 is TGTGCCAGCAGTACCCGACAGGGAGACTATGGCTACACCTTC. It encodes CASSTRQGDYGYTF. The V gene is TRBV28, the J gene TRBJ1-2; 7 nucleotides match TRBD1. With 5 bases clipped from V and 3 bases from J, the junction kept 6 bases outside the gene matches. The CDR3 length is 14 residues. Germline CDR1 is MDHEN and CDR2 is SYDVKM.

This clonotype was counted many times. The chain is built from TRBV30 and TRBJ1-1, with D maybe TRBD1 (6 bases). CDR1 is GTSNPN, CDR2 SVGIG, per germline (reference sequence). This CDR3 region has 15 residues. V was shortened by 0 bases and J by 2 bases, with 13 bases between the two germline ends. The CDR3 is CAWSVVGGPNTEAFF. The CDR3 coding sequence is TGTGCCTGGAGTGTAGTCGGGGGGCCTAACACTGAAGCTTTCTTT.

This clonotype occurred many times. The J gene is TRBJ1-2, the V gene TRBV19; D remains unclear. Trimming left V 7 bases short and J 4 bases short, with 13 bases between. Germline loops: CDR1 LNHDA, CDR2 SQIVND (reference sequence). This CDR3 has 13 amino acids. This chain's CDR3 is CASTSDRIYGYTF. CDR3 coding DNA: TGTGCCAGTACCTCGGACCGGATCTATGGCTACACCTTC.

The chain is built from TRBV14 and TRBJ1-1; 10 bases match TRBD1. Trimming removed 2 bases from V and 5 bases from J; junction bases left unmatched: 5. Per germline, CDR1 SGHDN and CDR2 FVKESK. The CDR3 sequence is 15 residues long. The CDR3 nucleotides are TGTGCCAGCAGCCAACCCCCGGGACAGGGGACTGAAGCTTTCTTT. This encodes CASSQPPGQGTEAFF.

This clonotype was counted ten times or more. The J gene is TRBJ2-1, the V gene TRBV29-1; TRBD1 is a possible D gene (6 bases). Germline V gene data show CDR1 as SQVTM and CDR2 as ANQGSEA. Trimming left V 6 bases short and J 1 base short, with 13 bases between. The CDR3 loop spans 14 amino acids. CDR3 nucleotide sequence: TGCAGCGTGCCTATCGGACAGTCCTACAATGAGCAGTTCTTC. Translation gives CSVPIGQSYNEQFF.

This clonotype has at least ten counts. This chain uses TRBV12-3 or TRBV12-4 with TRBJ1-6; D unresolved. V shed 5 bases and J shed 5 bases, with 13 bases lying between them. The CDR3 has 15 residues. CDR3: CASSAPLGNNSPLHF. The CDR3 nucleotides are TGTGCCAGCAGTGCCCCATTGGGTAATAATTCACCCCTCCACTTT.

This clonotype occurred many times. This chain uses TRBV12-3 or TRBV12-4 with TRBJ2-7; the match to TRBD1 covers 9 bases. Trimming at V came to 5 bases and at J to 5 bases, leaving 7 bases not matched to a gene. This CDR3 is 14 amino acids long. CDR3: CASSPRDRVNEQYF. CDR3 DNA sequence: TGTGCCAGCAGTCCTCGGGACAGGGTAAACGAGCAGTACTTC.

This clonotype was seen at least ten times. The V and J genes are TRBV27 and TRBJ2-5, with 10 bases fitting TRBD2. The ends lost 6 bases at V and 3 bases at J; junction bases unmatched: 7. Per germline, CDR1 MNHEY and CDR2 SMNVEV (reference sequence). The CDR3 sequence is 15 residues long. The CDR3 coding sequence is TGTGCCAGCAGCCCTCGCAGCGGGAGGGAAGAGACCCAGTACTTC. Translation: CASSPRSGREETQYF.

The sample holds many counts of this clonotype. The genes are TRBV29-1 and TRBJ1-1, with unresolved D. V was pared by 4 bases and J by 3 bases, with 12 bases between. The CDR3 runs to 13 residues. The germline V gene has CDR1 SQVTM and CDR2 ANQGSEA. DNA of the CDR3: TGCAGCGTTGCGCGGTTTGGGCACACTGAAGCTTTCTTT. It codes for CSVARFGHTEAFF.

Many counts were recorded for this clonotype. The chain has TRBV7-2 and TRBJ2-1; 10 positions agree with TRBD2. The CDR3 is 17 amino acids. Germline CDR1 reads SGHTA; CDR2 reads FQGNSA. The junction had 13 bases not matched to a gene; V was cut back by 7 bases and J by 4 bases. The DNA of the CDR3 is TGTGCCAGCATCCTAGGTTTTGGACTAGCGGTTTACAATGAGCAGTTCTTC. Translation gives CASILGFGLAVYNEQFF.

This clonotype showed up many times. The genes are TRBV28 and TRBJ2-1; 7 bases line up with TRBD2. The CDR3 consists of 15 residues. Germline V gene lookup returns CDR1 MDHEN and CDR2 SYDVKM. Trimming at V came to 6 bases and at J to 10 bases, leaving 15 bases not matched to a gene. The CDR3 protein is CASRGRWGRAAEQFF. CDR3 sequence (DNA): TGTGCCAGCAGGGGTCGGTGGGGGAGGGCCGCCGAGCAGTTCTTC.

The rearrangement uses TRBV7-6 and TRBJ2-1; 9 nucleotides match TRBD2. The V and J ends lost 6 bases and 6 bases, in that order; junction bases with no gene match: 18. Germline V gene data show CDR1 as SGHVS and CDR2 as FNYEAQ. CDR3 length: 18 residues. As DNA, the CDR3 is TGTGCCAGCAGTCTAATTGGGGTCGGGACTAGCAGTTCCAATGAGCAGTTCTTC. Its protein product is CASSLIGVGTSSSNEQFF.

This clonotype was found many times. The chain carries TRBV27 and TRBJ2-3; unclear D gene. The CDR3 length is 14 residues. Trimming removed 2 bases from V and 2 bases from J, with 8 bases in between. Germline V gene sequence: CDR1 MNHEY, CDR2 SMNVEV (reference sequence). CDR3: CASSLKGFTDTQYF. In DNA, the CDR3 is TGTGCCAGCAGTTTAAAGGGATTCACAGATACGCAGTATTTT.

At least ten counts were recorded for this clonotype. The rearrangement uses TRBV20-1 and TRBJ1-2, with unresolved D. V lost 2 bases and J lost 4, with 17 bases in between. The V gene's germline CDR1 is DFQATT and CDR2 SNEGSKA (reference sequence). The CDR3 has 15 amino acids. The DNA for the CDR3 is TGCAGTGCTAGACCTCCACTAGACATGGGCTATGGCTACACCTTC. The encoded protein is CSARPPLDMGYGYTF.

The V gene is TRBV2, the J gene TRBJ2-5, with TRBD1 matching 10 bases. J lost 4 bases, V lost 7 bases, and 12 bases had no gene match. This CDR3 is built from 16 residues. Germline V gene sequence: CDR1 SNHLY, CDR2 FYNNEI. CDR3 nucleotide sequence: TGTGCCAGCAACTCCCCGCCCGGGACAGGGGCAGAGACCCAGTACTTC. Residues: CASNSPPGTGAETQYF.

The table lists this clonotype with many counts. The chain couples TRBV4-1 to TRBJ1-4; no reliable D call. V was trimmed by 1 base and J by 2 bases, leaving 11 bases between them. This CDR3 contains 16 residues. Germline CDR1 MGHRA, CDR2 YSYEKL. The chain's CDR3 is CASSQAVGVTNEKLFF. The CDR3 bases are TGCGCCAGCAGCCAAGCTGTTGGGGTCACTAATGAAAAACTGTTTTTT.

This clonotype was observed many times. This sequence joins TRBV5-1 and TRBJ2-2, with a weak D call TRBD2 (5 bases). The CDR3 has 17 amino acids. Germline CDR1 reads SGHRS; CDR2 reads YFSETQ. The V gene lost 0 bases and the J gene lost 0 bases, with 12 bases spanning the gap. DNA of the CDR3: TGCGCCAGCAGCTTGGCCCGGGGAAACGCGAACACCGGGGAGCTGTTTTTT. The encoded protein is CASSLARGNANTGELFF.

This clonotype showed up many times. V gene TRBV27 combines with J gene TRBJ1-1; D is possibly TRBD1 (5 bases). V lost 5 bases, J lost 4 bases, and 17 bases lay in between. Germline V gene lookup returns CDR1 MNHEY and CDR2 SMNVEV (reference sequence). This CDR3 comprises 15 residues. The CDR3 sequence: CASSPGTARGTEAFF. As DNA, the CDR3 is TGTGCCAGCAGTCCCGGGACTGCGCGCGGCACTGAAGCTTTCTTT.

V gene TRBV19 combines with J gene TRBJ1-2; 8 bases are shared with TRBD1. CDR3 length: 15 amino acids. Germline V lookup: CDR1 LNHDA, CDR2 SQIVND (reference sequence). V was clipped by 5 bases and J by 4 bases; unmatched bases: 9. DNA for the CDR3: TGTGCCAGTAGTCCTCGTGGACAGGGCGTCTATGGCTACACCTTC. Translation: CASSPRGQGVYGYTF.

The genes are TRBV11-2 and TRBJ1-1; D ambiguous. From germline, CDR1 is SGHAT and CDR2 FQNNGV. Trimming left V 3 bases short and J 7 bases short, with 9 bases between. The CDR3 length is 12 residues. In DNA form, the CDR3 reads TGTGCCAGCAGCTTCTCCGGGAATGAAGCTTTCTTT. It is translated as CASSFSGNEAFF. Looking up the rest from reference TRBV11-2 and TRBJ1-1 gives the full variable domain: EAGVAQSPRYKIIEKRQSVAFWCNPISGHATLYWYQQILGQGPKLLIQFQNNGVVDDSQLPKDRFSAERLKGVDSTLKIQPAKLEDSAVYLCASSFSGNEAFFGQGTRLTVV.